Each of the 17 T cell receptor beta chains below was sequenced from the same sample in a study of T cell responses to AZD1222 COVID-19 vaccine. Profiling relied on immunoSEQ multiplex PCR, and the TCRdb table lists in-frame clones only, not all of them. The sample includes 110,000 or so clones, approximately 85% of them seen just once. The sample was peripheral blood, taken on day 0 of AZD1222 vaccination. The receptor source for this set is an adult in good health.

The J gene is TRBJ1-2, the V gene TRBV29-1; 10 nucleotides match TRBD1. CDR3 length equals 18 residues. V trimming: 0 bases; J trimming: 6 bases; junction bases outside the gene matches: 16. Germline CDR1 reads SQVTM; CDR2 reads ANQGSEA. CDR3 sequence: CSVEDRDLMTGGLDGYTF. Written as DNA, the CDR3 is TGCAGCGTTGAAGATCGGGACCTTATGACAGGGGGCTTAGATGGCTACACCTTC.

This clone was seen only a few times. This chain joins TRBV27 and TRBJ2-3; TRBD2 is a possible D gene (6 bases). V was pared by 5 bases and J by 1 base, with 22 bases between. The germline CDR1 and CDR2 sequences are MNHEY and SMNVEV (reference sequence). This CDR3 has 18 residues. As DNA, the CDR3 is TGTGCCAGCAGTGAACGGGGACTTATATCGTCTGGCACAGATACGCAGTATTTT. As protein: CASSERGLISSGTDTQYF.

The genes are TRBV5-8 and TRBJ1-4; D is unclear. The CDR3 spans 13 residues. Per germline, CDR1 SGHTS and CDR2 YDEGEE. V gave up 2 bases and J gave up 8 bases, with 10 bases separating them. The CDR3 here is CASSFRAREKLFF. The CDR3 DNA is TGTGCCAGCAGCTTCCGAGCGCGGGAAAAACTGTTTTTT.

The chain has TRBV12-3 or TRBV12-4 and TRBJ2-1, with TRBD2 matching 7 bases. The CDR3 sequence is 12 residues long. Trimming at V came to 3 bases and at J to 10 bases, leaving 3 bases not matched to a gene. The CDR3 DNA follows: TGTGCCAGCAGTTTTGGGGGACTAGAGCAGTTCTTC. It encodes CASSFGGLEQFF.

This clone appeared a few times. V and J are TRBV12-3 or TRBV12-4 and TRBJ1-1; D remains ambiguous. Trimming removed 2 bases from V and 1 base from J, with 5 bases in between. This CDR3 has 13 residues. CDR3 amino acids: CASSLQANTEAFF. The CDR3 nucleotides are TGTGCCAGCAGTTTACAGGCGAACACTGAAGCTTTCTTT.

This chain links TRBV7-3 with TRBJ1-6; D gene ambiguous. The CDR3 length is 12 residues. Trimming removed 8 bases from V and 9 bases from J, with 11 bases in between. The germline V gene encodes CDR1 SGHTA and CDR2 FQGTGA. The CDR3 protein is CASGEDGSPLHF. CDR3 bases: TGTGCCAGCGGCGAGGATGGTTCACCCCTCCACTTT.

The CDR3 protein is CASRAGTGGPPTF. The CDR3 DNA follows: TGTGCCAGCCGAGCTGGGACAGGGGGACCTCCCACCTTC. The chain is built from TRBV2 and TRBJ1-2; 11 positions agree with TRBD1. V shed 8 bases, J shed 13 bases, and the junction held 12 bases outside the gene matches. The CDR3 has 13 residues. Germline V gene data show CDR1 as SNHLY and CDR2 as FYNNEI.

This clone was detected a few times. The chain has TRBV24-1 and TRBJ2-2; D is unresolved. This CDR3 contains 12 residues. V gave up 8 bases and J gave up 0 bases, with 3 bases separating them. Germline V gives CDR1 KGHDR, CDR2 SFDVKD. CDR3 in DNA: TGTGCCACCAACACGAACACCGGGGAGCTGTTTTTT. Amino acids: CATNTNTGELFF.

The chain uses TRBV11-3 and TRBJ2-1; D is unclear. Deletions cut 4 bases from V and 6 bases from J, with 13 bases between. Germline V lookup: CDR1 SGHNT, CDR2 YENEEA. The CDR3 has 14 residues. The CDR3 DNA reads as TGTGCCAGCAGCTCCTCCCTAGGATCCAATGAGCAGTTCTTC. It specifies CASSSSLGSNEQFF.

This clone has at least ten counts. The chain joins TRBV19 to TRBJ1-2; weak D call: TRBD1 (6 bases). The germline V gene has CDR1 LNHDA and CDR2 SQIVND (reference sequence). V was trimmed by 3 bases and J by 4 bases, leaving 9 bases between them. This CDR3 has 13 amino acids. The CDR3 coding sequence is TGTGCCAGTAGTATCTCGGGGGCCTATGGCTACACCTTC. This translates into CASSISGAYGYTF. Full variable domain (rest looked up from reference TRBV19 and TRBJ1-2): DGGITQSPKYLFRKEGQNVTLSCEQNLNHDAMYWYRQDPGQGLRLIYYSQIVNDFQKGDIAEGYSVSREKKESFPLTVTSAQKNPTAFYLCASSISGAYGYTFGSGTRLTVV.

The V and J genes are TRBV2 and TRBJ1-5; D uncertain. The germline V gene has CDR1 SNHLY and CDR2 FYNNEI. This CDR3 contains 14 residues. V was shortened by 3 bases and J by 11 bases, with 17 bases between the two germline ends. The CDR3 nucleotides read TGTGCCAGCAGTGAGTTGGCAGTAGGACTGGCCCAGCATTTT. Translation: CASSELAVGLAQHF.

The rearrangement uses TRBV28 and TRBJ1-5, with a tentative D call TRBD1 (5 bases). This CDR3 region has 15 residues. The V gene's germline CDR1 is MDHEN and CDR2 SYDVKM. Trimming stripped 7 bases from V and 7 bases from J, with 20 bases between. The CDR3 DNA follows: TGTGCCAGCACCCTAAACCCGGGGCCTGCACAGCCCCAGCATTTT. This sequence encodes CASTLNPGPAQPQHF.

The chain carries TRBV9 and TRBJ1-2, with D uncertain. The CDR3 has 16 residues. The V gene's germline CDR1 is SGDLS and CDR2 YYNGEE. Trimming cost V 4 bases and J 2 bases, with 18 bases left between them. Written as DNA, the CDR3 is TGTGCCAGCAGCCCCCGAGGTGGGCAGGCGAACTATGGCTACACCTTC. Translation: CASSPRGGQANYGYTF.

The J gene is TRBJ1-2, the V gene TRBV28; D is perhaps TRBD1 (6 bases). The length of the CDR3 is 14 residues. V lost 7 bases to trimming and J lost 3 bases, with 15 bases between them. The germline V gene encodes CDR1 MDHEN and CDR2 SYDVKM. CDR3 nucleotides: TGTGCCAGCATCCGAGGGGGGGAGGACTATGGCTACACCTTC. Its translation is CASIRGGEDYGYTF.

This clone was picked up one time. This chain uses TRBV5-1 with TRBJ2-7; the D gene is possibly TRBD1 (5 bases). Trimming took off 3 bases at V and 2 bases at J, with 9 bases between the two ends. Germline CDR1 reads SGHRS; CDR2 reads YFSETQ. The CDR3 loop spans 13 amino acids. CDR3 region: CASSSQGTYEQYF. The DNA for the CDR3 is TGCGCCAGCAGCTCGCAGGGAACCTACGAGCAGTACTTC.

The V and J genes are TRBV27 and TRBJ2-1, with 9 nucleotides matching TRBD2. The V gene end was trimmed by 5 bases and the J gene end by 3 bases; junction bases not matched to a gene: 11. This CDR3 contains 17 residues. The germline gives CDR1 MNHEY, CDR2 SMNVEV (reference sequence). The DNA for the CDR3 is TGTGCCAGCAGTCCGGGCAAAGTTAGCGGGAGCTACAATGAGCAGTTCTTC. It codes for CASSPGKVSGSYNEQFF.

V gene TRBV24-1 combines with J gene TRBJ1-5; no clear D gene. The CDR3 contains 13 residues. The V and J ends lost 0 bases and 11 bases respectively, with 10 bases between them. Per the germline V gene, CDR1 is KGHDR and CDR2 is SFDVKD. The CDR3, as DNA: TGTGCCACCAGTGATTTGACGGACTTGACCCAGCATTTT. It is translated as CATSDLTDLTQHF.